This TCR beta chain derives from a study of beta chain features in type 1 diabetes. Study-wide context: Patients did not differ from healthy donors in age, gender or cell yield. Findings of the study overall: In every one of the four CD4+ subsets, TCRB CDR3s were moderately but significantly shorter in Type 1 diabetes patients.

The germline V gene encodes CDR1 SEHNR and CDR2 FQNEAQ (reference sequence). Trimming shortened V by 1 base and J by 7 bases, and 16 bases separated the two germline ends. The CDR3 spans 15 residues. Since all of the isolated RNA was reverse transcribed, expressed TCRB transcripts were what got sequenced. Here immunoSEQ multiplex PCR was the method, and the copy in TCRdb shows in-frame clones only, minus some. The sample has nearly 700,000 clones, around an eighth seen once. This clone was observed a handful of times. Its antigen is still unknown. Sequencing was performed on naive CD4+ T cells from blood. The sequence was obtained from a man aged 18 to 30 with type 1 diabetes. The chain recombines TRBV7-9 with TRBJ1-1; maybe TRBD1 (5 bases). The CDR3 DNA reads TGTGCCAGCAGCTTAGAGGGACCGATCAAGCATGAAGCTTTCTTT. Translating it yields CASSLEGPIKHEAFF.